This entry is about one T cell receptor (beta chain). The source of the sample is a study of blood T cell repertoires in COVID-19. Across the whole study: COVID-19 samples from acute and convalescent phases originated in the United States, Italy and Spain. PBMCs, B-cell-depleted T cells, or T cells were the source of the cDNA or gDNA that made up the material.

Assay: immunoSEQ multiplex PCR; the TCRdb copy retains only in-frame clones and omits some. The table includes 19,000 or so clones, roughly 85% detected once. CDR1 and CDR2 (germline): MDHEN, SYDVKM. This CDR3 has 14 amino acids. Trimming removed 1 base at V and 6 bases at J, with 12 bases between. This clonotype was obtained from a man older than 75 with acute or convalescent COVID-19. What was sequenced was peripheral blood. This chain links TRBV28 with TRBJ1-2; no reliable D call. The CDR3 here is CASSLSDSLDGYTF. In DNA form, the CDR3 reads TGTGCCAGCAGTTTATCGGACTCTTTGGATGGCTACACCTTC.